This T cell receptor (beta chain) was captured in a study of blood T cell repertoires in COVID-19. Overall study context: Researchers got acute and convalescent COVID-19 samples from the United States, Italy and Spain.

In the source study's methods: How many nucleated cells were present was estimated from reference gene primer amplification. TCRdb keeps only in-frame clones here, not all; method: immunoSEQ multiplex PCR. The DNA was the basis for D and trimming; V, J and clone size are from that table. The sample consists of some 320,000 clones, roughly 90% of them appearing once. This CDR3 region has 16 residues. Germline CDR1 is SEHNR and CDR2 is FQNEAQ (reference sequence). Trimming removed 0 bases at V and 3 bases at J, with 12 bases between. The genes are TRBV7-9 and TRBJ1-5; D may be TRBD1 (6 bases). The receptor's source is a woman aged 30 to 39 who had been exposed to COVID-19. Sequenced material: PBMCs or T cells enriched from blood (not recorded which). CDR3 nucleotide sequence: TGTGCCAGCAGCTTAGCGTCTGGACAGTACAATCAGCCCCAGCATTTT. It encodes CASSLASGQYNQPQHF.